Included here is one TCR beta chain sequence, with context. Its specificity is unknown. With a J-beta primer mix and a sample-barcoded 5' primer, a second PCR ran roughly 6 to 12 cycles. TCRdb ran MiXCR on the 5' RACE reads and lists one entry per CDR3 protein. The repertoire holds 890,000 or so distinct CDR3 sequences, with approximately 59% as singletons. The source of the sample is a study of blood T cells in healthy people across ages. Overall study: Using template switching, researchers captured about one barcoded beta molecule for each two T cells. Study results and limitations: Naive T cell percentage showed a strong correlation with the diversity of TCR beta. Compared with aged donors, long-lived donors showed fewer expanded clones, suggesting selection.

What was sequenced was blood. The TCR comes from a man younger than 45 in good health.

In nucleotides, the CDR3 is TGCACGGGCAGGACAACCTACAATGAGCAGTTCTTC. This sequence encodes CTGRTTYNEQFF. This chain connects TRBV29-1 to TRBJ2-1; D may be TRBD1 (5 bases). The CDR3 extends over 12 amino acids. Germline-derived CDR1 and CDR2 are SQVTM and ANQGSEA.